These T cell receptor beta chains were read from a single sample in a study of graft-versus-host responses after intestinal transplantation. The data were produced by immunoSEQ multiplex PCR, yet TCRdb's version contains in-frame clones alone and is incomplete. The table includes roughly 4,800 clones, 85% to 90% detected once. The sample here was ileum tissue, taken 156 days after intestinal transplant. The receptors originated from a human patient who received an intestinal transplant, so some T cells may come from the graft donor. Each CDR3 is given with its conserved first and last residue. A D gene is named only where the DNA matches it firmly. Clone size is shown for a subset of rows, as once, few, many or a class of expanded clone.

NA TRBJ1-1 TRBV5-4 once CASSLGPRNTEAFF TGTGCCAGCAGCCTTGGACCTAGGAACACTGAAGCTTTCTTT
TRBD2 TRBJ2-1 TRBV2 NA CASSGDGRSYNEQFF TGTGCCAGCAGTGGAGACGGGAGGTCCTACAATGAGCAGTTCTTC
NA TRBJ2-7 TRBV25-1 NA CASSEPRGYEQYF TGTGCCAGCAGTGAACCCCGCGGGTACGAGCAGTACTTC
TRBD1 TRBJ1-5 TRBV27 NA CASGTGRGDNQPQHF TGTGCCAGTGGGACAGGGAGAGGAGACAATCAGCCCCAGCATTTT
NA TRBJ2-1 TRBV7-2 NA CASSYQYVNEQFF TGTGCCAGCAGCTACCAGTACGTGAATGAGCAGTTCTTC
TRBD2 TRBJ2-1 TRBV5-1 few CASSLKGWGTSGRAEQFF TGCGCCAGCAGCTTGAAGGGATGGGGGACTAGCGGGAGAGCTGAGCAGTTCTTC
NA TRBJ2-1 TRBV6-5 NA CASSYGTQHNEQFF TGTGCCAGCAGTTACGGGACACAACACAATGAGCAGTTCTTC
TRBD1 TRBJ2-2 TRBV6-5 NA CASSSGQTNFGELFF TGTGCCAGCAGTTCGGGACAGACGAATTTCGGGGAGCTGTTTTTT
TRBD1 TRBJ1-6 TRBV19 NA CASKSPTGRNSPLHF TGTGCCAGTAAATCCCCGACAGGGAGGAATTCACCCCTCCACTTT
NA TRBJ1-2 TRBV29-1 NA CSAEDGRGYGYTF TGCAGCGCCGAAGACGGTCGGGGTTATGGCTACACCTTC
NA TRBJ2-5 TRBV6-1 NA CASSEAPRLKETQYF TGTGCCAGCAGTGAAGCCCCGCGACTAAAAGAGACCCAGTACTTC
NA TRBJ2-7 TRBV5-1 NA CASSWRPSRYEQYF TGCGCCAGCAGCTGGAGGCCCTCGAGGTACGAGCAGTACTTC
TRBD1 TRBJ2-3 TRBV2 NA CASSPLGQGAVQDTQYF TGTGCCAGCAGTCCGTTGGGACAGGGGGCCGTACAGGATACGCAGTATTTT
TRBD1 TRBJ1-3 TRBV11-2 NA CASSLTPGTGGLRNTIYF TGTGCCAGCAGCTTAACCCCCGGGACAGGGGGCCTTCGAAACACCATATATTTT
NA TRBJ2-2 TRBV6-6 once CASSYSGRGVTGELFF TGTGCCAGCAGTTACTCAGGCAGGGGGGTCACCGGGGAGCTGTTTTTT
TRBD1 TRBJ2-1 TRBV19 NA CASSIDRTGGNEQFF TGTGCCAGTAGTATAGATCGGACAGGGGGCAATGAGCAGTTCTTC
NA TRBJ2-7 TRBV6-1 NA CASSARTPYEQYF TGTGCCAGCAGTGCTCGGACACCCTACGAGCAGTACTTC
NA TRBJ2-1 TRBV7-3 NA CASSSSGGSSYNEQFF TGTGCCAGCAGCTCATCTGGGGGTAGCTCCTACAATGAGCAGTTCTTC
NA TRBJ2-7 TRBV4-1 NA CASSQDKSSYEQYF TGCGCCAGCAGCCAAGATAAAAGCTCCTACGAGCAGTACTTC
NA TRBJ1-1 TRBV28 NA CASRSNPVNTEAFF TGTGCCAGCAGGTCGAATCCGGTGAACACTGAAGCTTTCTTT
TRBD1 TRBJ1-2 TRBV6-5 NA CASRGGQALGYTF TGTGCCAGCAGGGGCGGACAGGCCCTAGGCTACACCTTC
TRBD1 TRBJ1-4 TRBV2 NA CASSEVGQGEKLFF TGTGCCAGCAGTGAGGTCGGACAGGGTGAAAAACTGTTTTTT
NA TRBJ2-2 TRBV4-3 NA CASSQDRSQRGLFF TGCGCCAGCAGCCAAGATAGATCCCAGAGAGGGTTGTTTTTT
TRBD1 TRBJ2-2 TRBV10-2 NA CASSRQGANTGELFF TGCGCCAGCAGTAGACAGGGGGCGAACACCGGGGAGCTGTTTTTT
NA TRBJ1-2 TRBV15 few CATSRDLNDGYTF TGTGCCACCAGCAGAGATTTGAATGATGGCTACACCTTC
NA TRBJ2-2 TRBV27 NA CASSLAGLNTGELFF TGTGCCAGCAGTTTAGCAGGCCTGAACACCGGGGAGCTGTTTTTT
TRBD2 TRBJ2-1 TRBV27 few CASSRSSGRKNEQFF TGTGCCAGCAGCCGATCTAGCGGGAGGAAGAATGAGCAGTTCTTC
TRBD1 TRBJ1-2 TRBV4-2 NA CASSQALRTGEDGYTF TGTGCCAGCAGCCAAGCTTTAAGGACAGGGGAGGATGGCTACACCTTC
TRBD1 TRBJ1-1 TRBV10-2 NA CASSTFGDRGRTEAFF TGCGCCAGCAGCACTTTTGGGGACAGGGGTCGCACTGAAGCTTTCTTT
TRBD1 TRBJ1-2 TRBV5-1 NA CASSEPGQAIGWTF TGCGCCAGCAGCGAGCCGGGACAGGCGATCGGTTGGACCTTC
NA TRBJ1-1 TRBV5-6 NA CASTLGGNTEAFF TGTGCCAGCACCCTGGGGGGGAACACTGAAGCTTTCTTT
NA TRBJ1-2 TRBV6-5 NA CASSIDRNYGYTF TGTGCCAGCAGTATAGACAGAAACTATGGCTACACCTTC
NA TRBJ2-7 TRBV10-3 NA CAISETTGNQYYEQYF TGTGCCATCAGTGAAACAACAGGGAATCAATACTACGAGCAGTACTTC
TRBD1 TRBJ1-2 TRBV19 once CASGYRQGGYGYTF TGTGCCAGTGGCTACCGACAGGGCGGCTATGGCTACACCTTC
NA TRBJ1-1 TRBV7-4 once CASSLRPPGVGQNTEAFF TGTGCCAGCAGCCTAAGACCCCCTGGGGTGGGACAGAACACTGAAGCTTTCTTT
TRBD1 TRBJ2-7 TRBV5-1 NA CASSDGQGAHEQYF TGCGCCAGCAGCGACGGACAGGGGGCTCACGAGCAGTACTTC
TRBD1 TRBJ1-5 TRBV5-1 NA CASSPGQGSNQPQHF TGCGCCAGCAGCCCGGGACAGGGGAGCAATCAGCCCCAGCATTTT
NA TRBJ2-7 TRBV2 NA CASSYDYEQYF TGTGCCAGCAGTTATGACTACGAGCAGTACTTC
NA TRBJ2-5 TRBV15 NA CATSNKISETQYF TGTGCCACCAGCAATAAGATCTCAGAGACCCAGTACTTC
TRBD2 TRBJ2-2 TRBV5-1 NA CASSLMASGSGTGELFF TGCGCCAGCAGCTTGATGGCTAGCGGGAGTGGGACCGGGGAGCTGTTTTTT
NA TRBJ2-3 TRBV19 NA CASSIERDSFTDTQYF TGTGCCAGTAGTATAGAACGGGACTCCTTCACAGATACGCAGTATTTT
NA TRBJ2-2 TRBV14 NA CASSQGRVKFF TGTGCCAGCAGCCAAGGCAGGGTAAAGTTTTTT
TRBD2 TRBJ2-5 TRBV30 NA CAWKDALAGLGGQETQYF TGTGCCTGGAAGGATGCACTAGCGGGTTTGGGTGGCCAAGAGACCCAGTACTTC
NA TRBJ2-1 TRBV19 NA CASSIYRTPYNEQFF TGTGCCAGTAGTATATACAGAACCCCCTACAATGAGCAGTTCTTC
NA TRBJ2-4 TRBV11-2 NA CASSLPGTGRWLENIQYF TGTGCCAGCAGCCTACCTGGCACGGGGCGGTGGCTGGAAAACATTCAGTACTTC
NA TRBJ2-1 TRBV4-2 NA CASSQDRTKPYNEQFF TGTGCCAGCAGCCAAGATAGGACGAAACCCTACAATGAGCAGTTCTTC
TRBD1 TRBJ2-1 TRBV6-1 NA CASSGTGSNNEQFF TGTGCCAGCAGTGGGACAGGGTCTAACAATGAGCAGTTCTTC
NA TRBJ2-3 TRBV6-5 NA CASSFLAYTDTQYF TGTGCCAGCAGTTTCCTAGCGTACACAGATACGCAGTATTTT
NA TRBJ1-2 TRBV11-2 NA CASSLSSRQYGYTF TGTGCCAGCAGCTTATCTTCGAGACAATATGGCTACACCTTC
NA TRBJ2-7 TRBV5-8 NA CASTLLGDSYEQYF TGTGCCAGCACCCTACTGGGTGACTCCTACGAGCAGTACTTC
TRBD1 TRBJ2-7 TRBV28 NA CASSFRDRHSVEQYF TGTGCCAGCAGTTTCCGGGACAGGCATTCAGTCGAGCAGTACTTC
NA TRBJ1-1 TRBV19 once CASSPRQPTEAFF TGTGCCAGTAGTCCAAGACAGCCGACTGAAGCTTTCTTT
TRBD1 TRBJ1-6 TRBV6-5 NA CASTSTGDHSPLHF TGTGCCAGCACCAGTACAGGGGATCATTCACCCCTCCACTTT
NA TRBJ2-7 TRBV19 NA CASSTPGMDVEQYF TGTGCCAGTAGTACGCCGGGAATGGATGTCGAGCAGTACTTC